Below, 22 T cell receptor beta chains from the same sample are listed, as sequenced in a study of low-dose radiotherapy and immunotherapy resistance in tumors. Time point here: before trial treatment. TRAV- and TRBV-specific primers, spanning alpha and beta chains, primed first-strand cDNA. With a V-primer adapter and a constant-region primer, TCRs were amplified for 20 PCR cycles. TCRdb analysed the reads with MiXCR anew, one entry per CDR3 protein. The sample lists about 82,000 distinct CDR3 sequences, 18% occurring once. The source was PBMCs, collected before treatment. The receptors come from a male donor with prostate cancer.

At least ten counts were recorded for this clonotype. The chain carries TRBV5-4 and TRBJ2-7; 7 bases match TRBD1. The V gene end was trimmed by 4 bases and the J gene end by 2 bases; junction bases not matched to a gene: 9. CDR3 length: 15 residues. Per the germline V gene, CDR1 is SGHNT and CDR2 is YYREEE (reference sequence). This chain's CDR3 is CASSPERDRTYEQYF. The CDR3, as DNA: TGTGCCAGCAGCCCGGAAAGGGACAGAACCTACGAGCAGTACTTC.

The chain couples TRBV18 to TRBJ2-2, with TRBD2 matching over 8 bases. The CDR3 runs 16 residues. Germline V gene lookup returns CDR1 KGHSH and CDR2 LQKENI. Trimming took 3 bases from V and 4 from J; bases not matched to a gene: 7. The CDR3 bases are TGTGCCAGCTCACCGACTAGCGAGGAACCCACCGGGGAGCTGTTTTTT. Amino acids: CASSPTSEEPTGELFF.

This clonotype was detected ten times or more. V usage is TRBV10-3 and J usage is TRBJ2-2, with a possible D match to TRBD2 (6 bases). Germline lookup yields CDR1 ENHRY and CDR2 SYGVKD. This CDR3 region has 16 residues. The germline V and J ends were trimmed by 5 bases and 5 bases, with 18 bases remaining between them. CDR3 sequence: CAISPPRRGGTGELFF. The CDR3 nucleotides read TGTGCCATCAGTCCCCCGCGGAGGGGTGGAACCGGGGAGCTGTTTTTT.

This clonotype was seen many times. This chain uses TRBV7-3 with TRBJ2-1, with D perhaps TRBD1 or TRBD2 (5 bases each). The CDR3 runs to 12 residues. Germline assignment: CDR1 SGHTA and CDR2 FQGTGA. Between the trimmed V and J ends, which lost 2 bases and 11 bases, there was a span of 10 bases. The DNA of the CDR3 is TGTGCCAGCAGCTTACCGGGACGGAAGCAGTTCTTC. This sequence encodes CASSLPGRKQFF. The variable domain in full, completed from reference TRBV7-3 and TRBJ2-1, reads GAGVSQTPSNKVTEKGKYVELRCDPISGHTALYWYRQSLGQGPEFLIYFQGTGAADDSGLPNDRFFAVRPEGSVSTLKIQRTERGDSAVYLCASSLPGRKQFFGPGTRLTVL.

This clonotype turned up a few times. V and J are TRBV30 and TRBJ2-3; a possible D gene is TRBD1 (5 bases). This CDR3 is built from 13 residues. Trimming cost V 4 bases and J 4 bases, with 12 bases left between them. Germline V gene sequence: CDR1 GTSNPN, CDR2 SVGIG (reference sequence). The CDR3 is CAWTPRGPDTQYF. CDR3 bases: TGTGCCTGGACCCCAAGGGGCCCAGATACGCAGTATTTT.

This clonotype was seen many times. The V gene is TRBV28, the J gene TRBJ1-5, with 7 positions matching TRBD1. Losses at the gene ends were 3 bases for V and 1 base for J; bases not matched to a gene: 3. This CDR3 is built from 15 residues. Germline CDR1 reads MDHEN; CDR2 reads SYDVKM. CDR3 sequence reads: CASSFRRGSNQPQHF. CDR3 bases: TGTGCCAGCAGTTTTCGCAGGGGGAGCAATCAGCCCCAGCATTTT.

About this clonotype itself: A read error is likely here: a far larger clone is one base away. The chain joins TRBV9 to TRBJ2-7; 9 nucleotides align to TRBD2. Germline V gene lookup returns CDR1 SGDLS and CDR2 YYNGEE. The junction had 5 bases not matched to a gene; V was cut back by 0 bases and J by 7 bases. This CDR3 comprises 14 residues. CDR3 sequence: CASSVVGTSFEQYF. The CDR3 DNA reads TGTGCCAGCAGCGTAGTCGGGACTAGCTTTGAGCAGTACTTC.

This clonotype was counted many times. The chain has TRBV2 and TRBJ1-5; tentatively, D is TRBD1 (5 bases). The CDR3 is made up of 14 amino acids. The V gene's germline CDR1 is SNHLY and CDR2 FYNNEI. With 3 bases removed from V and 5 bases from J, the gap between germline ends came to 11 bases. The DNA of the CDR3 is TGTGCCAGCAGTGACAGGGTTAGGGATCAGCCCCAGCATTTT. This gives the protein CASSDRVRDQPQHF.

The V call is TRBV19, the J call TRBJ1-2; no clear D. Deletions cut 3 bases from V and 5 bases from J, with 10 bases between. The CDR3 contains 13 residues. Germline V CDR1 and CDR2: LNHDA, SQIVND (reference sequence). Written as DNA, the CDR3 is TGTGCCAGTAGTATCTGGCCGGGGTATGGCTACACCTTC. It is translated as CASSIWPGYGYTF.

The chain carries TRBV20-1 and TRBJ2-3; the match to TRBD2 covers 8 bases. This CDR3 is built from 14 residues. V lost 6 bases to trimming and J lost 5 bases; unmatched junction nucleotides: 10. From germline, CDR1 is DFQATT and CDR2 SNEGSKA (reference sequence). Here the CDR3 DNA reads TGCAGTGCCCTGAAAGCGGGAGCTCTAGATACGCAGTATTTT. Translation gives CSALKAGALDTQYF.

This clonotype occurred many times. The V and J genes are TRBV25-1 and TRBJ1-1; possible D gene TRBD1, 6 bases. V gave up 8 bases and J gave up 1 base, with 11 bases separating them. There are 13 residues in the CDR3. Germline V gives CDR1 MGHDK, CDR2 SYGVNS. The CDR3 DNA reads as TGTGCCAGCTTTCAGACAGGGAACACTGAAGCTTTCTTT. Protein sequence: CASFQTGNTEAFF.

This clonotype was detected ten times or more. V is TRBV29-1 and J is TRBJ2-2; D remains ambiguous. The length of the CDR3 is 14 residues. V gave up 4 bases and J gave up 3 bases, with 12 bases separating them. Looked up from germline, CDR1 is SQVTM and CDR2 is ANQGSEA. CDR3 protein: CSVGRGVDTGELFF. In nucleotides, the CDR3 is TGCAGCGTTGGAAGAGGTGTGGACACCGGGGAGCTGTTTTTT.

J is TRBJ1-5 and V is TRBV7-9, with a tentative D call TRBD1 (6 bases). The CDR3 loop spans 14 amino acids. Per germline, CDR1 SEHNR and CDR2 FQNEAQ (reference sequence). V was trimmed by 4 bases and J by 5 bases, leaving 12 bases between them. DNA for the CDR3: TGTGCCAGCAGCTCCTCAGGGGCGGATCAGCCCCAGCATTTT. This translates into CASSSSGADQPQHF.

This clonotype occurred many times. V gene TRBV13 combines with J gene TRBJ1-4; TRBD1 might be the D (5 bases). Germline V gives CDR1 PRHDT, CDR2 FYEKMQ (reference sequence). Trimming took off 5 bases at V and 0 bases at J, with 10 bases between the two ends. The CDR3 length is 15 residues. The CDR3 loop reads CASSAGTATNEKLFF. CDR3 DNA: TGTGCCAGCAGCGCAGGGACCGCAACTAATGAAAAACTGTTTTTT.

The sample holds many counts of this clonotype. The rearrangement uses TRBV20-1 and TRBJ1-5, with 8 nucleotides matching TRBD1. Germline V gene sequence: CDR1 DFQATT, CDR2 SNEGSKA (reference sequence). This CDR3 region has 14 residues. Trimming took 1 base from V and 5 from J; bases not matched to a gene: 4. The CDR3 nucleotides are TGCAGTGCTAGAGTGGGACAGGAGGATCAGCCCCAGCATTTT. Amino acids: CSARVGQEDQPQHF.

This clonotype was recorded at least ten times. The chain combines TRBV18 with TRBJ2-1, with 8 bases matching TRBD1. CDR1 is KGHSH, CDR2 LQKENI, per germline. Trimming at V came to 2 bases and at J to 9 bases, leaving 3 bases not matched to a gene. This CDR3 region has 13 residues. CDR3 protein: CASSPIQGVEQFF. For the CDR3, the DNA is TGTGCCAGCTCACCAATACAGGGGGTTGAGCAGTTCTTC. Complete variable domain (other parts from reference TRBV18 and TRBJ2-1): NAGVMQNPRHLVRRRGQEARLRCSPMKGHSHVYWYRQLPEEGLKFMVYLQKENIIDESGMPKERFSAEFPKEGPSILRIQQVVRGDSAAYFCASSPIQGVEQFFGPGTRLTVL.

This clonotype showed up many times. The chain employs TRBV6-2 or TRBV6-3 and TRBJ2-1; possibly TRBD2 for D (6 bases). The CDR3 covers 15 residues. V dropped 5 bases and J dropped 4 bases, with 15 bases sitting between them. From germline, CDR1 is MNHEY and CDR2 SVGEGT. In DNA form, the CDR3 reads TGTGCCAGCAGTGAAGGCAGCGGGTGGTACAATGAGCAGTTCTTC. Translation gives CASSEGSGWYNEQFF.

This clonotype was recorded many times. The gene calls are TRBV20-1 and TRBJ2-1, with D possibly being TRBD2 (7 bases). Germline-derived CDR1 and CDR2 are DFQATT and SNEGSKA (reference sequence). Trimming took 7 bases from V and 9 from J, leaving 19 bases between them. The CDR3 length is 13 residues. The CDR3 loop is CSVTWGGAGEQFF. For the CDR3, the DNA is TGCAGTGTAACTTGGGGGGGGGCAGGTGAGCAGTTCTTC.

This clonotype was picked up one time. A much larger clone differs by one base, so this may be a read error. Because it lacks the conserved phenylalanine or tryptophan at the end, this CDR3 is likely a read error. V usage is TRBV28 and J usage is TRBJ2-1; the match to TRBD1 covers 8 bases. Germline CDR1 and CDR2: MDHEN and SYDVKM. V shed 6 bases and J 8 bases; nucleotides not matched to a gene: 15. The CDR3 sequence is 16 residues long. The CDR3 loop is CASRPYNPDRGYEQFL. CDR3 bases: TGTGCCAGCAGACCCTATAACCCTGACAGGGGTTATGAGCAGTTCTTA.

This clonotype was recorded many times. J is TRBJ1-5 and V is TRBV11-2; possibly TRBD1 for D (6 bases). This CDR3 is 16 amino acids long. Germline V gene lookup returns CDR1 SGHAT and CDR2 FQNNGV. V lost 5 bases and J 3 bases, leaving 17 bases between the germline ends. The CDR3 protein is CASSPSAGQFNQPQHF. DNA for the CDR3: TGTGCCAGCAGCCCGAGCGCCGGACAGTTCAATCAGCCCCAGCATTTT.

At least ten counts were recorded for this clonotype. J is TRBJ2-1 and V is TRBV20-1; 8 nucleotides agree with TRBD2. J lost 8 bases, V lost 0 bases, and 6 bases had no gene match. This CDR3 has 14 amino acids. Per the germline V gene, CDR1 is DFQATT and CDR2 is SNEGSKA (reference sequence). The CDR3 coding sequence is TGCAGTGCTAGAGAAGCGGGAGACTTTTATGAGCAGTTCTTC. Its protein product is CSAREAGDFYEQFF.

This chain connects TRBV20-1 to TRBJ2-7; 12 nucleotides align to TRBD2. The germline CDR1 and CDR2 sequences are DFQATT and SNEGSKA (reference sequence). With 6 bases clipped from V and 2 bases from J, the junction kept 5 bases outside the gene matches. The CDR3 is 14 residues long. In DNA form, the CDR3 reads TGCAGTGCACTCCCTAGCGGGGGGGCCTACGAGCAGTACTTC. It is translated as CSALPSGGAYEQYF.